Listed here are 6 T cell receptor beta chains from one sample, sequenced in a study of cytomegalovirus exposure and HLA in healthy donors. A multiplex PCR was run with 60 Vbeta primers and 13 Jbeta primers. Here immunoSEQ multiplex PCR was the method, and the copy in TCRdb shows in-frame clones only, minus some. The sample includes 75,000 to 100,000 clones, around 85% of them seen just once. Sample: PBMCs. All receptors derive from a man aged 35-49 years in good health and CMV-seropositive.

The chain links TRBV4-2 to TRBJ2-7, with D perhaps matching TRBD2 (6 bases). This CDR3 is built from 16 residues. The V and J ends lost 1 base and 3 bases respectively, with 16 bases between them. Germline V gives CDR1 LGHNA, CDR2 YNFKEQ. This chain's CDR3 is CASSQVQTGGGYEQYF. DNA for the CDR3: TGTGCCAGCAGCCAAGTACAAACCGGGGGAGGCTACGAGCAGTACTTC.

The CDR3 reads CSAVTGGGYTF. The CDR3 nucleotides are TGCAGTGCAGTCACCGGGGGTGGCTACACCTTC. The genes are TRBV20-1 and TRBJ1-2, with D possibly being TRBD1 (5 bases). Trimming took 6 bases from V and 7 from J, leaving 12 bases between them. Germline lookup yields CDR1 DFQATT and CDR2 SNEGSKA (reference sequence). The CDR3 totals 11 residues.

This chain uses TRBV7-2 with TRBJ2-7, with 9 bases lining up with TRBD2. This CDR3 has 14 residues. The junction had 5 bases not matched to a gene; V was cut back by 2 bases and J by 6 bases. Germline-derived CDR1 and CDR2 are SGHTA and FQGNSA. This CDR3 reads CASSLSSGSSEQYF. For the CDR3, the DNA is TGTGCCAGCAGCTTAAGTAGCGGGAGTAGCGAGCAGTACTTC.

This sequence joins TRBV19 and TRBJ1-1, with D unresolved. This CDR3 is 16 amino acids long. Trimming removed 1 base from V and 1 base from J, with 13 bases in between. Germline V gene lookup returns CDR1 LNHDA and CDR2 SQIVND (reference sequence). The CDR3 is CASSIGERTANTEAFF. The CDR3 DNA sequence: TGTGCCAGTAGTATAGGAGAGAGAACAGCGAACACTGAAGCTTTCTTT.

This clone was counted a few times. This rearrangement joins TRBV6-1 to TRBJ1-2; 9 bases map to TRBD1. The V gene end was trimmed by 7 bases and the J gene end by 8 bases; junction bases not matched to a gene: 8. The V gene's germline CDR1 is MNHNS and CDR2 SASEGT. This CDR3 comprises 13 residues. The CDR3 bases are TGTGCCAGCATCCCGGGACAGGGTCTCGGCTACACCTTC. Translated, it gives CASIPGQGLGYTF.

V usage is TRBV5-1 and J usage is TRBJ1-2; 12 nucleotides match TRBD1. J was trimmed by 12 bases and V by 4 bases; bases with no gene match: 7. The CDR3 totals 13 residues. Germline CDR1 is SGHRS and CDR2 is YFSETQ. The CDR3 nucleotides are TGCGCCAGCAGCCTTTCCGGGACAGGGGGCGACACCTTC. This sequence encodes CASSLSGTGGDTF.